This is a list of T cell receptor beta chains from one sample in a study of siplizumab effects on memory and regulatory T cells. The repertoire was sequenced with immunoSEQ multiplex PCR; TCRdb's copy has only in-frame clones and lacks some. The table includes roughly 110,000 clones, just under 95% detected once. The sequenced sample consisted of non-Treg CD4+ T cells sorted from blood. The receptors here all came from a human donor in good health. Each CDR3 is given with its conserved first and last residue. The D gene is left open where the match is weak. Some rows mark clone size as missing; the rest say once, few, many or name a class of expanded clone.

TRBV18	once	TRBJ1-5	NA	TGTGCCAGCTCACCACAGGCAGATAGCAATCAGCCCCAGCATTTT	CASSPQADSNQPQHF
TRBV6-4	NA	TRBJ2-3	TRBD1	TGTGCCAGCAGCGCTTCCGGACAGGGGGCGCGAGATACGCAGTATTTT	CASSASGQGARDTQYF
TRBV7-9	NA	TRBJ1-2	TRBD1	TGTGCCAGCAGCAGGGGACAGGGCGACGGCTACACCTTC	CASSRGQGDGYTF
TRBV28	NA	TRBJ2-5	TRBD1	TGTGCCAGCAGTTTTGGACAGGGAGAGACCCAGTACTTC	CASSFGQGETQYF
TRBV14	NA	TRBJ2-3	NA	TGTGCCAGCAGCCAAGGGGGGACTGTCAGCACAGATACGCAGTATTTT	CASSQGGTVSTDTQYF
TRBV27	NA	TRBJ1-5	NA	TGTGCCAGCAGTTTAGCAGGCGGCAGAACCAATCAGCCCCAGCATTTT	CASSLAGGRTNQPQHF
TRBV29-1	once	TRBJ1-5	NA	TGCAGCGTAGATGGTCAGCCCCAGCATTTT	CSVDGQPQHF
TRBV21-1	NA	TRBJ2-3	NA	TGTGCCAGCAGCCACCCCCGAGATACGCAGTATTTT	CASSHPRDTQYF
TRBV5-5	NA	TRBJ1-3	NA	TGTGCCAGCAGCCGCCTTACCCAGGGTCAGGTCTCTGGAAACACCATATATTTT	CASSRLTQGQVSGNTIYF
TRBV6-6	NA	TRBJ1-2	TRBD1	TGTGCCAGCAGATCGACAGGGGGCTTCCAAGGCTACACCTTC	CASRSTGGFQGYTF
TRBV11-2	NA	TRBJ2-1	NA	TGTGCCAGCAGCTTAAGTGGGCCCTACAATGAGCAGTTCTTC	CASSLSGPYNEQFF
TRBV27	NA	TRBJ1-4	TRBD1	TGTGCCAGCAGGGCCGGGACAGGGGTAACTAATGAAAAACTGTTTTTT	CASRAGTGVTNEKLFF
TRBV7-8	NA	TRBJ2-7	NA	TGTGCCAGCAGCCACCAGACAGATTCCTACGAGCAGTACTTC	CASSHQTDSYEQYF
TRBV2	NA	TRBJ2-1	TRBD1	TGTGCCAGCAGAATCTCGCCGGGACAGGGTTCCTACAATGAGCAGTTCTTC	CASRISPGQGSYNEQFF
TRBV6-6	NA	TRBJ2-2	NA	TGTGCCAGCAGCCAACAGAACACCGGGGAGCTGTTTTTT	CASSQQNTGELFF
TRBV6-4	few	TRBJ2-3	TRBD2	TGTGCCAGTGGAACCCCCCTAGCGGTCGTCACAGATACGCAGTATTTT	CASGTPLAVVTDTQYF
TRBV6-4	NA	TRBJ2-2	TRBD2	TGTGCCAGCAGCCGAGGGCTAGCGGGGACCGGGGAGCTGTTTTTT	CASSRGLAGTGELFF
TRBV10-1	NA	TRBJ1-2	TRBD1	TGCGCCAGCAGTAGCCGGGACAGGGAGTTTGGCTACACCTTC	CASSSRDREFGYTF
TRBV7-9	NA	TRBJ2-4	NA	TGTGCCAGCAGCTTGGGGGGAACCAAAAACATTCAGTACTTC	CASSLGGTKNIQYF
TRBV19	NA	TRBJ1-1	NA	TGTGCCAGTAGTATAATGGCCCCCCCGGAAGCTTTCTTT	CASSIMAPPEAFF
TRBV18	NA	TRBJ1-2	TRBD1	TGTGCCAGCCGCAGCTCAGGGGGTGTCTATGGCTACACCTTC	CASRSSGGVYGYTF
TRBV6-6	NA	TRBJ1-3	NA	TGTGCCAGCAGTCCCCGGGTTCAGACTGGAAACACCATATATTTT	CASSPRVQTGNTIYF
TRBV2	NA	TRBJ2-5	TRBD2	TGTGCCAGCAGGGGAGCGGGGGGGCCCAAGACCCAGTACTTC	CASRGAGGPKTQYF
TRBV21-1	NA	TRBJ1-1	NA	TGTGCCAGCAGCAGGGCAGGGGATCCCCCTAAGGATAAGAACACTGAAGCTTTCTTT	CASSRAGDPPKDKNTEAFF
TRBV14	NA	TRBJ2-7	NA	TGTGCCAGCACCCCAAGTGATTGGGGGGGCGGCGGGCACGAGCAGTACTTC	CASTPSDWGGGGHEQYF
TRBV5-1	NA	TRBJ2-7	TRBD2	TGCGCCAGCAGCTTCCCGGGGGGGCAATACGAGCAGTACTTC	CASSFPGGQYEQYF
TRBV28	NA	TRBJ1-1	NA	TGTGCCAGCAGTTTATGGTCGGGGGGGAGCACTGAAGCTTTCTTT	CASSLWSGGSTEAFF
TRBV10-3	NA	TRBJ1-4	TRBD1	TGTGCCATCAGTGAGGGACAGGGTAATGAAAAACTGTTTTTT	CAISEGQGNEKLFF
TRBV19	NA	TRBJ2-5	NA	TGTGCCAGTAGTATAGATGACAGAATAAGAGAGACCCAGTACTTC	CASSIDDRIRETQYF
TRBV18	NA	TRBJ1-6	NA	TGTGCCAGCTCACAGCCCTCCAATTCACCCCTCCACTTT	CASSQPSNSPLHF
TRBV4-2	once	TRBJ1-1	NA	TGTGCCAGCAGCCAATACGTTGGCCCAAACACTGAAGCTTTCTTT	CASSQYVGPNTEAFF
TRBV6-5	NA	TRBJ1-4	NA	TGTGCCAGCAGTTACTCGACCAATGAAAAACTGTTTTTT	CASSYSTNEKLFF
TRBV5-5	NA	TRBJ1-6	TRBD1	TGTGCCAGCAGCTTGTGGCCGAGGGGACAGGGCTATAATTCACCCCTCCACTTT	CASSLWPRGQGYNSPLHF
TRBV7-9	NA	TRBJ1-5	NA	TGTGCCAGCAGCCCCGCCCATAGCAATCAGCCCCAGCATTTT	CASSPAHSNQPQHF
TRBV4-3	NA	TRBJ1-2	TRBD1	TGCGCCAGCAGCCAAGAAAGGGGGCATATTGGCTACACCTTC	CASSQERGHIGYTF
TRBV9	NA	TRBJ2-7	NA	TGTGCCAGCAGCGCCTTCTCTCAGTCCGAGCAGTACTTC	CASSAFSQSEQYF
TRBV23-1	NA	TRBJ1-6	TRBD1	TGCGCCAGGGGGACAGGGGTTTCACCCCTCCACTTT	CARGTGVSPLHF
TRBV30	NA	TRBJ1-2	TRBD1	TGTGCCTGGAGTACCGGGACAGGCCTTAACTATGGCTACACCTTC	CAWSTGTGLNYGYTF
TRBV11-2	once	TRBJ2-3	TRBD2	TGTGCCAGCAGCTTAGTTAGACTAGCGTCTGGGGATACGCAGTATTTT	CASSLVRLASGDTQYF
TRBV19	NA	TRBJ2-2	TRBD2	TGTGCCAGTAGTGTCAGCGGGGTTGGGGAGCTGTTTTTT	CASSVSGVGELFF
TRBV5-1	NA	TRBJ1-2	TRBD1	TGCGCCAGCACCTCCGGGACAGGGGGGAAGGGGTATGGCTACACCTTC	CASTSGTGGKGYGYTF
TRBV6-1	NA	TRBJ2-7	NA	TGTGCCAGCACAGGGGCAGTCGAGCAGTACTTC	CASTGAVEQYF
TRBV19	NA	TRBJ2-7	NA	TGTGCCAGTACGGACATCCAGGGGCAGTACTTC	CASTDIQGQYF
TRBV27	NA	TRBJ2-7	NA	TGTGCCAGCAGCGTTGACGGACCCTACGAGCAGTACTTC	CASSVDGPYEQYF
TRBV5-1	NA	TRBJ2-5	TRBD2	TGCGCCAGCAAACCTCTAGCGGGGGGTGCGGAGACCCAGTACTTC	CASKPLAGGAETQYF
TRBV11-2	once	TRBJ1-5	NA	TGTGCCAGCAGCTCCGCAGGGGCCAATCAGCCCCAGCATTTT	CASSSAGANQPQHF
TRBV6-5	NA	TRBJ2-5	TRBD2	TGTGCCAGCAGGGGGGCCGGGACTAGCGGAGAGACCCAGTACTTC	CASRGAGTSGETQYF
TRBV30	NA	TRBJ2-1	NA	TGTGCCTGGAGTGTAGGCGGGGCGTACAATGAGCAGTTCTTC	CAWSVGGAYNEQFF